The 21 T cell receptor beta chains in this list originate from one sample, sequenced in a study of T cell responses to AZD1222 COVID-19 vaccine. Assay used: immunoSEQ multiplex PCR; TCRdb lists only in-frame clones, some missing. The table lists 150,000 or so clones, under 90% of them singletons. Source: peripheral blood, taken on day 0 of AZD1222 vaccination. Receptors were obtained from an adult in good health.

This chain's CDR3 is CATSRKDTEAFF. CDR3 bases: TGTGCCACCAGCAGAAAGGACACTGAAGCTTTCTTT. J is TRBJ1-1 and V is TRBV15; D is unclear. The germline gives CDR1 LNHNV, CDR2 YYDKDF (reference sequence). Trimming removed 2 bases from V and 3 bases from J, with 4 bases in between. This CDR3 comprises 12 residues.

The chain carries TRBV6-1 and TRBJ1-2; 10 nucleotides align to TRBD1. This CDR3 region has 16 residues. Germline trimming cut 2 bases from V and 4 bases from J; bases unmatched to any gene: 7. CDR1 and CDR2 (germline): MNHNS, SASEGT. Here the CDR3 reads CASSELAGDRGYGYTF. In nucleotides, the CDR3 is TGTGCCAGCAGTGAACTAGCCGGGGACAGGGGCTATGGCTACACCTTC.

The J gene is TRBJ1-2, the V gene TRBV20-1; weak D call: TRBD1 (6 bases). CDR1 and CDR2 (germline): DFQATT, SNEGSKA (reference sequence). There are 14 residues in the CDR3. V lost 3 bases, J lost 8 bases, and 19 bases lay in between. CDR3 sequence reads: CSASLPGLGGGYTF. The CDR3 DNA is TGCAGTGCTAGTCTACCAGGGTTAGGGGGAGGCTACACCTTC.

V usage is TRBV30 and J usage is TRBJ2-2; D gene uncertain. In germline, CDR1 is GTSNPN, CDR2 SVGIG (reference sequence). With 4 bases removed from V and 2 bases from J, the gap between germline ends came to 8 bases. The CDR3 loop spans 13 amino acids. The CDR3 loop is CAWKVVNTGELFF. The DNA of the CDR3 is TGTGCCTGGAAGGTGGTCAACACCGGGGAGCTGTTTTTT.

This clone was recorded only once. V and J are TRBV6-5 and TRBJ2-1, with TRBD2 matching over 10 bases. Germline-derived CDR1 and CDR2 are MNHEY and SVGAGI. The V segment lost 4 bases and the J segment 7 bases; nucleotides outside the gene matches: 10. This CDR3 region has 16 residues. Written as DNA, the CDR3 is TGTGCCAGCAGTTTGAGGGAGCGGGGGGGTTTTAATGAGCAGTTCTTC. Its protein product is CASSLRERGGFNEQFF.

This sequence joins TRBV12-3 or TRBV12-4 and TRBJ2-7, with D maybe TRBD2 (7 bases). V lost 7 bases, J lost 4 bases, and 14 bases lay in between. This CDR3 region has 13 residues. The DNA for the CDR3 is TGTGCCAGCATAGGGGGGGAGGAGTACGAGCAGTACTTC. It specifies CASIGGEEYEQYF.

The chain uses TRBV4-2 and TRBJ2-3; D might be TRBD2 (6 bases). V lost 4 bases and J 2 bases, leaving 7 bases between the germline ends. The germline V gene has CDR1 LGHNA and CDR2 YNFKEQ. The length of the CDR3 is 13 residues. CDR3 protein: CASSRGVTDTQYF. The DNA for the CDR3 is TGTGCCAGCAGCCGGGGGGTCACAGATACGCAGTATTTT.

The genes are TRBV10-3 and TRBJ2-7; 10 nucleotides align to TRBD2. Germline CDR1 reads ENHRY; CDR2 reads SYGVKD. Germline trimming cut 6 bases from V and 7 bases from J; bases unmatched to any gene: 15. The CDR3 is 16 residues long. The CDR3 region is CAISDPIAGGSMEQYF. DNA for the CDR3: TGTGCCATCAGCGACCCTATAGCGGGGGGCTCGATGGAGCAGTACTTC.

The chain combines TRBV19 with TRBJ1-6; 8 positions agree with TRBD1. V shed 7 bases, J shed 9 bases, and the junction held 5 bases outside the gene matches. Germline CDR1 reads LNHDA; CDR2 reads SQIVND (reference sequence). The CDR3 loop spans 13 amino acids. As DNA, the CDR3 is TGTGCCAGTACCCGTGACAGGGGTTCACCCCTCCACTTT. It specifies CASTRDRGSPLHF.

This rearrangement joins TRBV7-3 to TRBJ1-1, with D unresolved. CDR3 length equals 14 residues. The V end was cut by 2 bases, the J end by 1 base, with 8 bases between. Germline lookup yields CDR1 SGHTA and CDR2 FQGTGA. Here the CDR3 reads CASSLGLSNTEAFF. CDR3 DNA: TGTGCCAGCAGCTTAGGGCTGTCGAACACTGAAGCTTTCTTT. The full variable domain, its missing parts supplied by reference TRBV7-3 and TRBJ1-1, is GAGVSQTPSNKVTEKGKYVELRCDPISGHTALYWYRQSLGQGPEFLIYFQGTGAADDSGLPNDRFFAVRPEGSVSTLKIQRTERGDSAVYLCASSLGLSNTEAFFGQGTRLTVV.

CDR3 sequence: CASSDDREPANTGELFF. In nucleotides, the CDR3 is TGTGCCAGCAGTGATGACAGGGAACCTGCGAACACCGGGGAGCTGTTTTTT. This sequence joins TRBV7-6 and TRBJ2-2, with 7 bases lining up with TRBD1. The CDR3 has 17 residues. V lost 6 bases to trimming and J lost 0 bases; unmatched junction nucleotides: 10. Germline CDR1 SGHVS, CDR2 FNYEAQ. The full variable domain, its missing parts supplied by reference TRBV7-6 and TRBJ2-2, is GAGVSQSPRYKVTKRGQDVALRCDPISGHVSLYWYRQALGQGPEFLTYFNYEAQQDKSGLPNDRFSAERPEGSISTLTIQRTEQRDSAMYRCASSDDREPANTGELFFGEGSRLTVL.

The chain recombines TRBV12-5 with TRBJ2-2; 9 nucleotides match TRBD1. The J segment lost 3 bases and the V segment lost 6 bases, leaving 5 bases of the junction unmatched. The CDR3 has 15 amino acids. Germline V gene data show CDR1 as LGHNT and CDR2 as FRNRAP. CDR3 sequence: CASGRDRGDTGELFF. CDR3 bases: TGTGCTAGTGGACGAGACAGGGGGGACACCGGGGAGCTGTTTTTT.

V is TRBV4-3 and J is TRBJ1-5; TRBD1 matches at 9 bases. The CDR3 has 15 residues. V was clipped by 3 bases and J by 7 bases; unmatched bases: 7. Per germline, CDR1 LGHNA and CDR2 YSLEER. In DNA form, the CDR3 reads TGCGCCAGCAGCCAGAATACAGGGGGCCACCAGCCCCAGCATTTT. Translated: CASSQNTGGHQPQHF.

The chain employs TRBV2 and TRBJ1-5, with no clear D. This CDR3 spans 16 amino acids. CDR1 and CDR2 from the germline V gene are SNHLY and FYNNEI. Deletions cut 1 base from V and 1 base from J, with 11 bases between. CDR3: CASSEDRAKSNQPQHF. CDR3 DNA: TGTGCCAGCAGTGAAGATAGGGCAAAGAGCAATCAGCCCCAGCATTTT. Combining the CDR3 with reference TRBV2 and TRBJ1-5 gives the whole variable domain EPEVTQTPSHQVTQMGQEVILRCVPISNHLYFYWYRQILGQKVEFLVSFYNNEISEKSEIFDDQFSVERPDGSNFTLKIRSTKLEDSAMYFCASSEDRAKSNQPQHFGDGTRLSIL.

The CDR3 DNA is TGTGCCTGGGAAAGACAGGGAATCCAGAACACTGAAGCTTTCTTT. This encodes CAWERQGIQNTEAFF. V and J are TRBV30 and TRBJ1-1; 7 nucleotides align to TRBD1. The CDR3 totals 15 residues. V gave up 5 bases and J gave up 1 base; unmatched junction bases: 10. Germline V gene lookup returns CDR1 GTSNPN and CDR2 SVGIG (reference sequence).

The chain links TRBV7-2 to TRBJ1-6; D not certain. Trimming shortened V by 1 base and J by 9 bases, and 7 bases separated the two germline ends. The length of the CDR3 is 13 residues. From germline, CDR1 is SGHTA and CDR2 FQGNSA. The CDR3 DNA is TGTGCCAGCAGCTTAGAGACCCGTTCACCCCTCCACTTT. It encodes CASSLETRSPLHF.

This clone was counted once. One end of the junction fails to match germline, which may point to a read error. The chain employs TRBV2 and TRBJ1-1, with D possibly TRBD1 on 6 matching bases. From germline, CDR1 is SNHLY and CDR2 FYNNEI. The CDR3 is 15 amino acids. The CDR3 loop reads CASRPQTGMNTEAFF. DNA for the CDR3: TGTGCCAGCAGACCTCAGACAGGTATGAATACTGAAGCTTTCTTT.

This sequence joins TRBV9 and TRBJ1-6; D remains unclear. Germline CDR1 is SGDLS and CDR2 is YYNGEE. The CDR3 is 14 residues long. The V gene lost 2 bases and the J gene lost 0 bases, with 3 bases spanning the gap. CDR3 protein: CASSVGSYNSPLHF. The DNA for the CDR3 is TGTGCCAGCAGCGTCGGCTCCTATAATTCACCCCTCCACTTT. The entire variable domain, with the rest obtained from reference TRBV9 and TRBJ1-6, is as follows: DSGVTQTPKHLITATGQRVTLRCSPRSGDLSVYWYQQSLDQGLQFLIQYYNGEERAKGNILERFSAQQFPDLHSELNLSSLELGDSALYFCASSVGSYNSPLHFGNGTRLTVT.

The CDR3 here is CASSPYQDEQYF. For the CDR3, the DNA is TGTGCCAGCTCACCATACCAGGACGAGCAGTACTTC. This chain uses TRBV18 with TRBJ2-7, with no clear D. Germline lookup yields CDR1 KGHSH and CDR2 LQKENI. V lost 2 bases, J lost 5 bases, and 7 bases lay in between. CDR3 length: 12 residues.

This clone has just a few counts. The chain links TRBV5-1 to TRBJ1-2; 7 nucleotides line up with TRBD1. V lost 4 bases, J lost 11 bases, and 17 bases stayed unmatched. Germline V gene data show CDR1 as SGHRS and CDR2 as YFSETQ. The CDR3 has 15 amino acids. This chain's CDR3 is CASSRDRPRDSGYTF. CDR3 DNA sequence: TGCGCCAGCAGCCGGGACAGACCAAGGGACTCTGGGTACACCTTC.

The V and J genes are TRBV28 and TRBJ1-2; the D is unclear. V lost 3 bases and J 4 bases, leaving 15 bases between the germline ends. This CDR3 has 15 amino acids. In germline, CDR1 is MDHEN, CDR2 SYDVKM. CDR3 sequence: CASSFSDSPSYGYTF. The CDR3 DNA sequence: TGTGCCAGCAGTTTCTCGGATAGCCCTTCCTATGGCTACACCTTC.